This passage covers 25 T cell receptor beta chains from one sample sequenced in a study of molecular identifiers for immune sequencing clone quantification. TCRdb redid the calling of the PCR reads with MiXCR, one entry per CDR3 protein. In the table there are 88,000 or so distinct CDR3 sequences, roughly a fifth of which are singletons. The sequenced material came from naive CD8+ T cells from blood, with Jurkat cell RNA spiked in. Subset specified: FACS-sorted CD8+CD4-CCR7+CD45RA+ naive T cells. The origin of the receptors is a human donor in good health. Some libraries in this study had Jurkat cell RNA spiked in.

The chain has TRBV6-5 and TRBJ2-5; D is tentatively TRBD1 or TRBD2 (5 bases each). V was trimmed by 0 bases and J by 4 bases, leaving 18 bases between them. CDR1 is MNHEY, CDR2 SVGAGI, per germline. The CDR3 has 17 residues. The CDR3 sequence: CASSYSRAAIGAETQYF. For the CDR3, the DNA is TGTGCCAGCAGTTACTCGAGGGCAGCTATCGGGGCAGAGACCCAGTACTTC.

A remark on this clonotype: One base away lies a much larger clone, so this may be a sequencing read error. V is TRBV10-2 and J is TRBJ2-3; 7 nucleotides line up with TRBD2. The germline gives CDR1 WSHSY, CDR2 SAAADI. This CDR3 has 17 residues. The CDR3 loop is CARSDPARDYKTDTQYF. The DNA for the CDR3 is TGCGCCCGCAGTGACCCCGCCCGGGACTACAAAACAGATACGCAGTATTTT.

This clonotype was picked up many times. This chain joins TRBV10-3 and TRBJ2-7, with 7 bases lining up with TRBD1. The V and J ends lost 6 bases and 4 bases, in that order; junction bases with no gene match: 9. Germline-derived CDR1 and CDR2 are ENHRY and SYGVKD. This CDR3 is built from 14 residues. In DNA form, the CDR3 reads TGTGCCATCAGGGCGACAGGGTATCAATACGAGCAGTACTTC. The encoded protein is CAIRATGYQYEQYF.

This clonotype was seen a handful of times. This sequence joins TRBV14 and TRBJ2-1, with D possibly TRBD1 on 5 matching bases. With 3 bases removed from V and 4 bases from J, the gap between germline ends came to 10 bases. In germline, CDR1 is SGHDN, CDR2 FVKESK. The CDR3 has 14 amino acids. CDR3 sequence (DNA): TGTGCCAGCAGCCACAACAGGCTTTACAATGAGCAGTTCTTC. This translates into CASSHNRLYNEQFF.

This clonotype was seen repeatedly, ten times or more. The chain is built from TRBV2 and TRBJ1-1; D may be TRBD1 (5 bases). The length of the CDR3 is 15 residues. Germline V gene lookup returns CDR1 SNHLY and CDR2 FYNNEI. V lost 5 bases to trimming and J lost 4 bases, with 17 bases between them. The CDR3 reads CASSSGPRQGTEAFF. CDR3 nucleotide sequence: TGTGCCAGCAGTTCGGGTCCCCGGCAGGGCACTGAAGCTTTCTTT.

This clonotype was seen more than once but under ten times. The rearrangement uses TRBV30 and TRBJ1-1; D perhaps matches TRBD1 (5 bases). The germline V gene has CDR1 GTSNPN and CDR2 SVGIG (reference sequence). V gave up 0 bases and J gave up 1 base, with 9 bases separating them. This CDR3 region has 14 residues. In nucleotides, the CDR3 is TGTGCCTGGAGTGTAACCACAGGGAACACTGAAGCTTTCTTT. Amino acid sequence: CAWSVTTGNTEAFF. The full variable domain, its missing parts supplied by reference TRBV30 and TRBJ1-1, is SQTIHQWPATLVQPVGSPLSLECTVEGTSNPNLYWYRQAAGRGLQLLFYSVGIGQISSEVPQNLSASRPQDRQFILSSKKLLLSDSGFYLCAWSVTTGNTEAFFGQGTRLTVV.

This clonotype was picked up many times. The rearrangement uses TRBV11-3 and TRBJ2-3; perhaps D is TRBD1 or TRBD2 (5 bases each). The CDR3 is 15 amino acids. Per the germline V gene, CDR1 is SGHNT and CDR2 is YENEEA. V dropped 2 bases and J dropped 1 base, with 10 bases sitting between them. The CDR3 is CASSLRGDGTDTQYF. The CDR3 nucleotides are TGTGCCAGCAGCTTAAGAGGGGATGGCACAGATACGCAGTATTTT.

The table lists this clonotype with many counts. V gene TRBV6-5 combines with J gene TRBJ1-1, with D uncertain. Trimming left V 5 bases short and J 4 bases short, with 11 bases between. CDR1 is MNHEY, CDR2 SVGAGI, per germline. The CDR3 loop spans 13 amino acids. CDR3 DNA: TGTGCCAGCAGTCTCAGAAGCCTCACTGAAGCTTTCTTT. This gives the protein CASSLRSLTEAFF.

This clonotype was recorded at least ten times. The chain has TRBV10-3 and TRBJ2-5, with TRBD2 matching 14 bases. Germline V gene sequence: CDR1 ENHRY, CDR2 SYGVKD. The CDR3 covers 19 residues. The J segment lost 4 bases and the V segment lost 0 bases, leaving 10 bases of the junction unmatched. CDR3 nucleotide sequence: TGTGCCATCAGTGAGTCGCCGGGACTAGCGGGAGCAGTTCGAGAGACCCAGTACTTC. Translating gives CAISESPGLAGAVRETQYF.

This clonotype was recorded a few times. This sequence joins TRBV4-3 and TRBJ2-2; D not certain. V dropped 5 bases and J dropped 3 bases, with 1 base sitting between them. Germline CDR1 reads LGHNA; CDR2 reads YSLEER. The CDR3 length is 11 residues. The DNA for the CDR3 is TGCGCCAGCAGCTACACCGGGGAGCTGTTTTTT. It translates to CASSYTGELFF.

This clonotype was observed many times. One end of the junction fails to match germline, which may point to a read error. This chain joins TRBV28 and TRBJ1-6, with 11 bases matching TRBD1. This CDR3 spans 18 amino acids. From germline, CDR1 is MDHEN and CDR2 SYDVKM. DNA for the CDR3: TGTGCCAGCACTTTAAGGGGCTCCTGGACAGGGGGCAATTCACCCCTCCACTTT. Translated, it gives CASTLRGSWTGGNSPLHF.

The CDR3 nucleotides read TGTGCCAGCAGCGAGGCACTAAGGGGGTATACGCAGTATTTT. Encoded protein: CASSEALRGYTQYF. The V and J genes are TRBV9 and TRBJ2-3; tentative D call: TRBD1 (6 bases). The V end lost 3 bases, the J end lost 7 bases, and 15 bases lay between the germline ends. This CDR3 has 14 residues. CDR1 and CDR2 from the germline V gene are SGDLS and YYNGEE.

In its sample, this clonotype was seen many times. The V and J genes are TRBV7-2 and TRBJ2-3, with D unresolved. The CDR3 totals 16 residues. V shed 1 base and J shed 3 bases, with 14 bases lying between them. Germline lookup yields CDR1 SGHTA and CDR2 FQGNSA. CDR3 nucleotide sequence: TGTGCCAGCAGCTTAGGTGCGACGTTGGGGACAGATACGCAGTATTTT. This encodes CASSLGATLGTDTQYF.

There are a few counts of this clonotype. The chain combines TRBV4-3 with TRBJ1-2; D perhaps matches TRBD1 (6 bases). V lost 0 bases and J 8 bases, leaving 13 bases between the germline ends. Germline CDR1 and CDR2: LGHNA and YSLEER. The CDR3 runs 14 residues. The DNA of the CDR3 is TGCGCCAGCAGCCAAGATCGGGGGCTGGGCGGCTACACCTTC. Protein sequence: CASSQDRGLGGYTF.

This clonotype has just one count. With a much larger clone just one base away, this may be a read error. In nucleotides, the CDR3 is TGCAGTGCTAGATTGACGGACAGCCAAGAGACCCAGTACTTC. Translating it yields CSARLTDSQETQYF. This chain joins TRBV20-1 and TRBJ2-5; D might be TRBD1 (6 bases). The germline V gene has CDR1 DFQATT and CDR2 SNEGSKA (reference sequence). The V and J ends lost 2 bases and 1 base respectively, with 11 bases between them. This CDR3 has 14 residues.

Comment on this clonotype: One base away lies a much larger clone, so this may be a sequencing read error. The chain carries TRBV19 and TRBJ2-1, with TRBD2 as a possible D gene (6 bases). Germline CDR1 LNHDA, CDR2 SQIVND (reference sequence). The CDR3 contains 17 residues. CDR3 in DNA: TGTGCCAGTAGTACCTGGACTGGGAGGAGCTCCTACAATGAGCAGTCCTTC. It codes for CASSTWTGRSSYNEQSF.

This chain connects TRBV20-1 to TRBJ2-1, with D perhaps matching TRBD1 (6 bases). The CDR3 contains 14 residues. Germline V gene data show CDR1 as DFQATT and CDR2 as SNEGSKA (reference sequence). V lost 5 bases and J lost 0, with 11 bases in between. The CDR3 coding sequence is TGCAGTGCTGGCGGACAGCACTCCTACAATGAGCAGTTCTTC. This translates into CSAGGQHSYNEQFF.

The chain joins TRBV4-2 to TRBJ2-1; D gene unclear. The CDR3 extends over 15 amino acids. Germline lookup yields CDR1 LGHNA and CDR2 YNFKEQ. Between the trimmed V and J ends, which lost 3 bases and 4 bases, there was a span of 13 bases. The CDR3 DNA reads TGTGCCAGCAGCCAGACACAGCAAACATACAATGAGCAGTTCTTC. Its protein product is CASSQTQQTYNEQFF.

Concerning this clonotype itself: This may be a read error: a much more frequent sequence differs by one nucleotide. This sequence joins TRBV6-2 or TRBV6-3 and TRBJ1-5, with TRBD1 matching 7 bases. The CDR3 runs to 15 residues. Per the germline V gene, CDR1 is MNHEY and CDR2 is SVGEGT. The CDR3, as DNA: TGTGCCAGTAGACTAGGGGGCTGGAGCAATCAGCCCAAGCATTTT. Protein sequence: CASRLGGWSNQPKHF.

Details on this clonotype: This sequence may be a read error, since a much larger clone differs from it by one base. The chain couples TRBV7-2 to TRBJ1-3; D unclear. The CDR3 consists of 14 residues. CDR1 is SGHTA, CDR2 FQGNSA, per germline. V lost 2 bases, J lost 7 bases, and 12 bases lay in between. As DNA, the CDR3 is TGTGCCAGCAGCTTACAGAGGGCGGGGAACACCATATATTTT. It codes for CASSLQRAGNTIYF.

V gene TRBV28 combines with J gene TRBJ2-2, with 9 positions matching TRBD1. With V trimmed by 6 bases and J by 2 bases, 4 bases remained unmatched. The length of the CDR3 is 15 residues. Germline assignment: CDR1 MDHEN and CDR2 SYDVKM. CDR3 in amino acids: CASSTGGLNTGELFF. The CDR3 DNA reads as TGTGCCAGCAGCACAGGGGGCTTAAACACCGGGGAGCTGTTTTTT.

The V gene is TRBV12-3 or TRBV12-4, the J gene TRBJ1-6, with a possible D match to TRBD1 (6 bases). V was trimmed by 5 bases and J by 3 bases, leaving 8 bases between them. The CDR3 has 14 residues. The CDR3 loop reads CASSPDSYNSPLHF. CDR3 in DNA: TGTGCCAGCAGTCCGGACAGCTATAATTCACCCCTCCACTTT.

This clonotype has a handful of counts. The CDR3 sequence is CASSSPGGAPEKLFF. The CDR3 coding sequence is TGTGCCAGCAGCTCGCCTGGGGGGGCTCCTGAAAAACTGTTTTTT. The chain uses TRBV5-4 and TRBJ1-4, with D tentatively TRBD1 (6 bases). In germline, CDR1 is SGHNT, CDR2 YYREEE (reference sequence). V lost 3 bases and J 7 bases, leaving 16 bases between the germline ends. The length of the CDR3 is 15 residues.

This clonotype was found many times. The rearrangement joins TRBV11-2 to TRBJ2-2, with D possibly being TRBD2 (6 bases). With 2 bases removed from V and 4 bases from J, the gap between germline ends came to 17 bases. CDR1 and CDR2 (germline): SGHAT, FQNNGV. This CDR3 spans 17 amino acids. The CDR3 DNA reads TGTGCCAGCAGCTTAAGGCCCATTGGTAGCGGCACCGGGGAGCTGTTTTTT. Its translation is CASSLRPIGSGTGELFF.

This clonotype showed up many times. J is TRBJ1-1 and V is TRBV10-2, with D unclear. The germline V gene encodes CDR1 WSHSY and CDR2 SAAADI. Trimming removed 0 bases at V and 3 bases at J, with 14 bases between. The CDR3 sequence is 16 residues long. The CDR3 region is CASSESGGWVDTEAFF. DNA for the CDR3: TGCGCCAGCAGTGAGTCGGGAGGTTGGGTGGACACTGAAGCTTTCTTT.